Below, one TCR beta chain is given with its context. Antigen unknown. This sample was taken from a study of T-cell reconstitution after alpha-beta-depleted transplantation in children. Trimming took 4 bases from V and 3 from J; bases not matched to a gene: 10. Germline V gene sequence: CDR1 DFQATT, CDR2 SNEGSKA (reference sequence). The CDR3 sequence is 15 residues long. Whole-study findings and limits: After one year, T-cell counts and TCRbeta diversity mostly came from new T cells. The study traced high day-60 TCRbeta diversity in some patients to surviving recipient T cells and thymic progenitors.

Unique molecular identifiers were used in preparing the TCRbeta library. TCRdb reprocessed the PCR reads via MiXCR and lists one record per CDR3 protein. The sample has around 270,000 distinct CDR3 sequences; roughly a tenth are singletons. This specimen was PBMCs, taken before TCRalphabeta/CD19-depleted stem cell transplant. The chain uses TRBV20-1 and TRBJ2-7; TRBD1 matches at 9 bases. This TCR derives from a boy younger than two with acute myeloid leukemia, due to receive a stem cell transplant. This CDR3 reads CSATKGQGRIYEQYF. DNA for the CDR3: TGCAGTGCTACCAAGGGACAGGGACGGATCTACGAGCAGTACTTC.